The 25 T cell receptor beta chains reported below all come from one sample, sequenced in a study of control samples from healthy donors and cancer patients. Generated by immunoSEQ multiplex PCR, the TCRdb table keeps only in-frame clones and is missing some. The sample includes approximately 160,000 clones, 85% to 95% of them seen just once. The specimen was blood. Receptors originate from a woman aged 18-35 years in good health.

The V call is TRBV12-5, the J call TRBJ2-3, with D perhaps matching TRBD1 (6 bases). Between the trimmed V and J ends, which lost 5 bases and 6 bases, there was a span of 15 bases. The CDR3 sequence is 14 residues long. Germline CDR1 reads LGHNT; CDR2 reads FRNRAP. Written as DNA, the CDR3 is TGTGCTAGTGGTCCCTCAGGGGCCTACGATACGCAGTATTTT. Its translation: CASGPSGAYDTQYF. The full variable domain, its missing parts supplied by reference TRBV12-5 and TRBJ2-3, is DARVTQTPRHKVTEMGQEVTMRCQPILGHNTVFWYRQTMMQGLELLAYFRNRAPLDDSGMPKDRFSAEMPDATLATLKIQPSEPRDSAVYFCASGPSGAYDTQYFGPGTRLTVL.

The chain has TRBV11-3 and TRBJ2-5; D unclear. The CDR3 totals 12 residues. In germline, CDR1 is SGHNT, CDR2 YENEEA. The V gene lost 1 base and the J gene lost 4 bases, with 4 bases spanning the gap. This CDR3 reads CASSLASETQYF. CDR3 bases: TGTGCCAGCAGCTTAGCGTCAGAGACCCAGTACTTC.

This clone has only a few counts. V and J are TRBV24-1 and TRBJ2-2; tentatively, D is TRBD1 (5 bases). Germline CDR1 and CDR2: KGHDR and SFDVKD. There are 18 residues in the CDR3. V lost 4 bases and J 5 bases, leaving 22 bases between the germline ends. CDR3 sequence reads: CATSDRTPTTVRTGELFF. CDR3 nucleotides: TGTGCCACCAGTGACCGCACACCTACGACAGTTAGGACCGGGGAGCTGTTTTTT.

The chain recombines TRBV6-5 with TRBJ1-1, with a possible D match to TRBD1 (6 bases). The germline V and J ends were trimmed by 5 bases and 7 bases, with 20 bases remaining between them. The CDR3 is 15 residues long. The germline V gene encodes CDR1 MNHEY and CDR2 SVGAGI. The CDR3 protein is CASSPKTGEADEAFF. The DNA of the CDR3 is TGTGCCAGCAGTCCGAAGACAGGAGAGGCGGATGAAGCTTTCTTT.

The V and J genes are TRBV15 and TRBJ2-5; D remains ambiguous. Germline assignment: CDR1 LNHNV and CDR2 YYDKDF (reference sequence). CDR3 length equals 16 residues. Trimming stripped 0 bases from V and 4 bases from J, with 15 bases between. This chain's CDR3 is CATSREIPGWRETQYF. CDR3 nucleotide sequence: TGTGCCACCAGCAGAGAGATACCCGGCTGGAGAGAGACCCAGTACTTC.

The chain is built from TRBV25-1 and TRBJ1-2; no clear D. Germline V gene sequence: CDR1 MGHDK, CDR2 SYGVNS. There are 12 residues in the CDR3. V lost 1 base and J 7 bases, leaving 7 bases between the germline ends. Here the CDR3 DNA reads TGTGCCAGCAGTGAATTGATGGGTGGCTACACCTTC. This gives the protein CASSELMGGYTF.

This clone was recorded only once. This sequence joins TRBV3-1 (or the pseudogene TRBV3-2) and TRBJ1-1, with a tentative D call TRBD1 (5 bases). There are 12 residues in the CDR3. In germline, CDR1 is LGHDT, CDR2 YNNKEL (reference sequence). V lost 7 bases to trimming and J lost 10 bases, with 16 bases between them. The CDR3 nucleotides read TGTGCCAGCACCCTCTGGGGGGGGTTAGCTTTCTTT. This gives the protein CASTLWGGLAFF.

V is TRBV19 and J is TRBJ2-7; D assignment may be TRBD1 or TRBD2 (5 bases each). Between the trimmed V and J ends, which lost 7 bases and 0 bases, there was a span of 13 bases. This CDR3 has 14 amino acids. Germline-derived CDR1 and CDR2 are LNHDA and SQIVND (reference sequence). CDR3 sequence reads: CASKNGDHSYEQYF. The CDR3 DNA reads as TGTGCCAGTAAGAATGGGGACCACTCCTACGAGCAGTACTTC.

Turning to this clone: Other DNA sequences in this specimen translate into the identical CDR3. This chain uses TRBV19 with TRBJ1-2; D possibly corresponds to TRBD1 (5 bases). The V gene lost 3 bases and the J gene lost 2 bases, with 7 bases spanning the gap. CDR1 LNHDA and CDR2 SQIVND come from the germline V gene (reference sequence). This CDR3 is built from 13 residues. In nucleotides, the CDR3 is TGTGCCAGTAGTATTGGGGGGAACTATGGCTACACCTTC. Translation: CASSIGGNYGYTF.

The CDR3 loop reads CASSLGMGRPRSDTQYF. The CDR3 coding sequence is TGTGCCAGCAGCTTAGGAATGGGGAGACCCCGATCAGATACGCAGTATTTT. The chain joins TRBV7-2 to TRBJ2-3; D perhaps matches TRBD2 (5 bases). Germline V gene lookup returns CDR1 SGHTA and CDR2 FQGNSA. The germline V and J ends were trimmed by 1 base and 4 bases, with 18 bases remaining between them. CDR3 length equals 17 residues.

This chain uses TRBV12-3 or TRBV12-4 with TRBJ2-1; weak D call: TRBD2 (5 bases). V dropped 5 bases and J dropped 13 bases, with 15 bases sitting between them. The CDR3 runs 12 residues. This CDR3 is CASSPTLEDQFF. CDR3 DNA: TGTGCCAGCAGTCCTACACTAGAGGACCAGTTCTTC.

The chain has TRBV21-1 and TRBJ2-7; TRBD1 is taken as the D call from the table, unchecked against the DNA. TRBV21-1 is designated a pseudogene. The CDR3 totals 13 residues. CDR3 bases: TGTGCCAGCAGCAGACAGTCACCCTACGAGCAGTACTTC. Translation: CASSRQSPYEQYF.

This sequence joins TRBV11-2 and TRBJ2-7; D could derive from TRBD1 or TRBD2 (5 bases each). V lost 1 base to trimming and J lost 4 bases, with 17 bases between them. Germline V gene lookup returns CDR1 SGHAT and CDR2 FQNNGV. The CDR3 loop spans 16 amino acids. This CDR3 is CASSLVSGTVEYEQYF. In nucleotides, the CDR3 is TGTGCCAGCAGCTTAGTTTCTGGGACGGTAGAATACGAGCAGTACTTC. The variable domain in full, with the rest retrieved from reference TRBV11-2 and TRBJ2-7, is EAGVAQSPRYKIIEKRQSVAFWCNPISGHATLYWYQQILGQGPKLLIQFQNNGVVDDSQLPKDRFSAERLKGVDSTLKIQPAKLEDSAVYLCASSLVSGTVEYEQYFGPGTRLTVT.

The chain joins TRBV6-4 to TRBJ1-1; a weak D match, TRBD1 (5 bases). Trimming took off 11 bases at V and 5 bases at J, with 18 bases between the two ends. This CDR3 region has 13 residues. Per germline, CDR1 MRHNA and CDR2 SNTAGT. CDR3 in amino acids: CAQDRPEGTEAFF. The CDR3 DNA is TGTGCCCAAGATAGGCCGGAGGGGACTGAAGCTTTCTTT.

The gene calls are TRBV11-2 and TRBJ2-4, with D hard to call. The V gene lost 3 bases and the J gene lost 7 bases, with 13 bases spanning the gap. The CDR3 is 14 residues long. CDR1 is SGHAT, CDR2 FQNNGV, per germline. The CDR3 region is CASSFLSTRNIQYF. The CDR3 DNA follows: TGTGCCAGCAGCTTTTTAAGCACAAGGAACATTCAGTACTTC. The variable domain in full, completed from reference TRBV11-2 and TRBJ2-4, reads EAGVAQSPRYKIIEKRQSVAFWCNPISGHATLYWYQQILGQGPKLLIQFQNNGVVDDSQLPKDRFSAERLKGVDSTLKIQPAKLEDSAVYLCASSFLSTRNIQYFGAGTRLSVL.

This clone appeared a few times. V usage is TRBV5-1 and J usage is TRBJ2-7; TRBD1 might be the D (5 bases). CDR1 SGHRS and CDR2 YFSETQ come from the germline V gene. This CDR3 comprises 14 residues. The V gene lost 0 bases and the J gene lost 4 bases, with 11 bases spanning the gap. CDR3 bases: TGCGCCAGCAGCTTGGCCGGCCAGGGATACGAGCAGTACTTC. It specifies CASSLAGQGYEQYF.

The chain carries TRBV18 and TRBJ2-1; TRBD2 agrees at 11 bases. This CDR3 has 14 residues. The V gene end was trimmed by 5 bases and the J gene end by 9 bases; junction bases not matched to a gene: 6. Germline CDR1 KGHSH, CDR2 LQKENI. The DNA for the CDR3 is TGTGCCAGCTCAGTGACTAGCGGGGAAAGTGAGCAGTTCTTC. Translating gives CASSVTSGESEQFF.

The chain links TRBV7-8 to TRBJ2-3; D is uncertain. V was trimmed by 1 base and J by 6 bases, leaving 14 bases between them. Germline V gene data show CDR1 as SGHVS and CDR2 as FQNEAQ. This CDR3 comprises 15 residues. The DNA for the CDR3 is TGTGCCAGCAGCTTAGATCGACCGGCAGGTGATACGCAGTATTTT. Amino acid sequence: CASSLDRPAGDTQYF. Combining the CDR3 with reference TRBV7-8 and TRBJ2-3 gives the whole variable domain GAGVSQSPRYKVAKRGQDVALRCDPISGHVSLFWYQQALGQGPEFLTYFQNEAQLDKSGLPSDRFFAERPEGSVSTLKIQRTQQEDSAVYLCASSLDRPAGDTQYFGPGTRLTVL.

This rearrangement joins TRBV7-2 to TRBJ2-2; 7 nucleotides match TRBD1. This CDR3 has 15 residues. Germline lookup yields CDR1 SGHTA and CDR2 FQGNSA. The trim removed 2 bases at V and 4 bases at J, leaving 4 bases unmatched. This CDR3 reads CASSLKAGGTGELFF. The CDR3 region has the DNA TGTGCCAGCAGCTTAAAGGCAGGGGGCACCGGGGAGCTGTTTTTT.

V is TRBV7-9 and J is TRBJ1-1; unclear D gene. The CDR3 consists of 13 residues. V gave up 4 bases and J gave up 0 bases, with 6 bases separating them. The V gene's germline CDR1 is SEHNR and CDR2 FQNEAQ (reference sequence). The CDR3 DNA follows: TGTGCCAGCAGCTCCTTTATGAACACTGAAGCTTTCTTT. Its protein product is CASSSFMNTEAFF.

V usage is TRBV19 and J usage is TRBJ1-1; D not certain. This CDR3 is built from 16 residues. Germline CDR1 reads LNHDA; CDR2 reads SQIVND (reference sequence). V was pared by 2 bases and J by 7 bases, with 20 bases between. As DNA, the CDR3 is TGTGCCAGTAGTATATATAGACCCCCCGCGGGCAGTGAAGCTTTCTTT. It specifies CASSIYRPPAGSEAFF.

This clone was counted a single time. The same CDR3 arises from other DNA sequences in this sample as well. The chain employs TRBV7-2 and TRBJ2-5; 8 bases line up with TRBD2. With 4 bases clipped from V and 4 bases from J, the junction kept 14 bases outside the gene matches. This CDR3 is 17 amino acids long. Germline V CDR1 and CDR2: SGHTA, FQGNSA. The chain's CDR3 is CASSSGGGRGGRETQYF. The CDR3 nucleotides read TGTGCCAGCAGCTCAGGCGGGGGGCGAGGGGGGAGAGAGACCCAGTACTTC. The whole variable domain, filled in from reference TRBV7-2 and TRBJ2-5, reads GAGVSQSPSNKVTEKGKDVELRCDPISGHTALYWYRQSLGQGLEFLIYFQGNSAPDKSGLPSDRFSAERTGGSVSTLTIQRTQQEDSAVYLCASSSGGGRGGRETQYFGPGTRLLVL.

The chain combines TRBV25-1 with TRBJ1-1, with 7 positions matching TRBD1. The germline V gene encodes CDR1 MGHDK and CDR2 SYGVNS. The CDR3 runs to 17 residues. The trim removed 4 bases at V and 4 bases at J, leaving 15 bases unmatched. CDR3 in DNA: TGTGCCAGCAGTGCTCCACCGGGACAGTGGGGCTCCACTGAAGCTTTCTTT. Residues: CASSAPPGQWGSTEAFF.

This clone appeared a few times. The chain is built from TRBV7-8 and TRBJ2-2; D might be TRBD1 or TRBD2, each matching 5 bases. The CDR3 runs to 13 residues. Germline V CDR1 and CDR2: SGHVS, FQNEAQ. Trimming took off 8 bases at V and 4 bases at J, with 11 bases between the two ends. CDR3 bases: TGTGCCAGCGCCCGAGGGACCACCGGGGAGCTGTTTTTT. Translated: CASARGTTGELFF.

V is TRBV7-2 and J is TRBJ2-2; TRBD2 aligns across 9 bases. The CDR3 sequence is 15 residues long. Losses at the gene ends were 5 bases for V and 5 bases for J; bases not matched to a gene: 6. Germline V gene data show CDR1 as SGHTA and CDR2 as FQGNSA. The CDR3 region has the DNA TGTGCCAGCAGCGAAGGACTAGCGAGAACCGGGGAGCTGTTTTTT. Amino acid sequence: CASSEGLARTGELFF.